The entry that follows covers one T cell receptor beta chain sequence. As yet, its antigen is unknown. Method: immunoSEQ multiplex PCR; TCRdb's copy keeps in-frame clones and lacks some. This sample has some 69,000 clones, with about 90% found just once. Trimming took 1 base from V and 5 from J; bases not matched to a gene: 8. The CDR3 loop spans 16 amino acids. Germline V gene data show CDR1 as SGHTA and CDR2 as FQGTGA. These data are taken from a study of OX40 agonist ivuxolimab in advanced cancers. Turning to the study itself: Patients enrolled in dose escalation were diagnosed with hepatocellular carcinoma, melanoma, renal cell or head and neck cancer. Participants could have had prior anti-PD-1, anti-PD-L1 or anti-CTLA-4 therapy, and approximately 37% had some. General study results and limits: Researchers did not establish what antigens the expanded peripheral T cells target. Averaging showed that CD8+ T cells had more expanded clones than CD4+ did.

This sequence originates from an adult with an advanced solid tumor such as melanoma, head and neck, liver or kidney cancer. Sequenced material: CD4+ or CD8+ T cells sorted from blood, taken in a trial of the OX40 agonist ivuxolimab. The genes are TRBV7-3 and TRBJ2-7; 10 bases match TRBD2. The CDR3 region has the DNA TGTGCCAGCAGCTTAAGGGCTAGCGGGAGTATCAACGAGCAGTACTTC. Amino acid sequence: CASSLRASGSINEQYF.